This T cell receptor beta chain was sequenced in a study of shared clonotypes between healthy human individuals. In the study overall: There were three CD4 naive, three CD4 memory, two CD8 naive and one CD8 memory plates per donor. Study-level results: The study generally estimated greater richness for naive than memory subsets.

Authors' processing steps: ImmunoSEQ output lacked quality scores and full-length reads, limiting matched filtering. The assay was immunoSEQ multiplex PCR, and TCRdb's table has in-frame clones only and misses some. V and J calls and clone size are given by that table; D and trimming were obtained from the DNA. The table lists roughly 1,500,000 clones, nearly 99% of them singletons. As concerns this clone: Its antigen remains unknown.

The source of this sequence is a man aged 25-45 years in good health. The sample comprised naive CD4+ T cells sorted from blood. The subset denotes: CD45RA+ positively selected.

As DNA, the CDR3 is TGTGCCAGCAGCCACTCAGGGATTAATGAAAAACTGTTTTTT. Its protein is CASSHSGINEKLFF. The chain carries TRBV5-4 and TRBJ1-4, with a possible D match to TRBD1 (5 bases). The CDR3 runs to 14 residues. The germline CDR1 and CDR2 sequences are SGHNT and YYREEE (reference sequence). The V and J ends lost 4 bases and 4 bases respectively, with 11 bases between them.